The rows below give T cell receptor beta chains drawn from one sample of a study of identifying expanded T cells in peripheral blood. Data came from immunoSEQ multiplex PCR; TCRdb stores just in-frame clones and leaves some out. The sample includes around 75,000 clones, roughly nine tenths seen only once; the top ten take more than 2.5%. Sequencing input: blood. The receptor set was obtained from a person between 18 and 75 years old in good health. Each CDR3 is given with its conserved first and last residue. D genes are given only for firm matches. Where a row states a size, it is once, few, many or the class of an expanded clone; other rows omit it.

clone_size	cdr3_length	d_call	v_call	j_call	cdr3_aa	cdr3_nt
NA	14	TRBD1	TRBV7-3	TRBJ2-4	CASSPGQGLNIQYF	TGTGCCAGCAGCCCGGGACAGGGGTTGAACATTCAGTACTTC
NA	17	NA	TRBV21-1	TRBJ1-5	CASFGTGKTDDNQPQHF	TGTGCCAGCTTTGGGACAGGGAAAACCGATGACAATCAGCCCCAGCATTTT
once	15	NA	TRBV7-2	TRBJ2-7	CASSLAYGLSYEQYF	TGTGCCAGCAGCTTAGCCTATGGGCTCTCCTACGAGCAGTACTTC
NA	13	NA	TRBV15	TRBJ1-1	CATSRVGNTEAFF	TGTGCCACCAGCAGAGTCGGGAACACTGAAGCTTTCTTT
NA	14	TRBD1	TRBV5-8	TRBJ1-1	CASSQTGGVTEAFF	TGTGCCAGCAGCCAGACAGGGGGCGTGACTGAAGCTTTCTTT
NA	15	NA	TRBV9	TRBJ1-4	CASSVDGGWDEKLFF	TGTGCCAGCAGCGTAGATGGGGGTTGGGATGAAAAACTGTTTTTT
once	13	NA	TRBV29-1	TRBJ1-1	CSVEASRGAEAFF	TGCAGCGTTGAAGCATCTAGGGGGGCTGAAGCTTTCTTT
NA	13	NA	TRBV28	TRBJ1-2	CASSLIGGYGYTF	TGTGCCAGCAGTTTAATCGGGGGCTATGGCTACACCTTC
NA	13	NA	TRBV7-2	TRBJ2-7	CASRPGPNYEQYF	TGTGCCAGCAGACCGGGACCGAACTACGAGCAGTACTTC
NA	17	NA	TRBV7-8	TRBJ1-5	CASSLAGGGGGGQPQHF	TGTGCCAGCAGCTTAGCGGGCGGCGGGGGGGGCGGGCAGCCCCAGCATTTT
NA	14	NA	TRBV28	TRBJ2-5	CASSFRDIGETQYF	TGTGCCAGCAGTTTCCGGGACATAGGGGAGACCCAGTACTTC
NA	14	NA	TRBV28	TRBJ2-7	CASRHPSSRYEQYF	TGTGCCAGCAGACACCCCTCAAGCCGCTACGAGCAGTACTTC
NA	11	NA	TRBV12-5	TRBJ2-5	CASGNRETQYF	TGTGCTAGTGGGAACCGGGAGACCCAGTACTTC
NA	15	NA	TRBV7-2	TRBJ2-7	CASSLDGTPAYEQYF	TGTGCCAGCAGCTTAGACGGGACTCCTGCCTACGAGCAGTACTTC
NA	13	NA	TRBV11-1	TRBJ2-1	CASSLDYSNEQFF	TGTGCCAGCAGCCTGGACTATAGCAATGAGCAGTTCTTC
NA	16	TRBD1	TRBV18	TRBJ1-2	CASSPTGVGANYGYTF	TGTGCCAGCTCACCAACAGGGGTAGGAGCTAACTATGGCTACACCTTC
NA	15	TRBD2	TRBV28	TRBJ2-1	CASSQGLAGRAEQFF	TGTGCCAGCAGTCAGGGACTAGCGGGAAGGGCTGAGCAGTTCTTC
medium-sized	16	TRBD2	TRBV7-9	TRBJ2-2	CASSLGTSGSTGELFF	TGTGCCAGCAGCTTAGGGACTAGCGGGAGCACCGGGGAGCTGTTTTTT
once	16	TRBD2	TRBV7-9	TRBJ2-7	CASSRLATGGSYEQYF	TGTGCCAGCAGCCGTCTGGCGACGGGAGGGTCCTACGAGCAGTACTTC
NA	12	NA	TRBV5-8	TRBJ1-2	CASSLRGRGYTF	TGTGCCAGCAGCTTGAGGGGTCGCGGCTACACCTTC
once	14	TRBD1	TRBV4-1	TRBJ2-7	CASSQTTGSNEQYF	TGCGCCAGCAGCCAAACGACAGGGTCGAACGAGCAGTACTTC
NA	19	TRBD2	TRBV6-1	TRBJ2-5	CASSEYFPGLAGVEETQYF	TGTGCCAGCAGTGAATACTTCCCGGGACTAGCGGGGGTGGAGGAGACCCAGTACTTC
NA	14	NA	TRBV6-5	TRBJ1-2	CASRSRLGAWGYTF	TGTGCCAGCAGATCCAGGTTGGGGGCTTGGGGCTACACCTTC
NA	13	NA	TRBV6-5	TRBJ1-3	CASKRANGNTIYF	TGTGCCAGCAAAAGGGCCAACGGAAACACCATATATTTT
NA	17	NA	TRBV21-1	TRBJ1-2	CASSKVAGTKALYGYTF	TGTGCCAGCAGCAAAGTGGCAGGGACCAAGGCTTTATATGGCTACACCTTC
few	16	NA	TRBV5-5	TRBJ1-2	CASSFTRDYVNYGYTF	TGTGCCAGCAGCTTTACACGGGACTATGTTAACTATGGCTACACCTTC
NA	14	NA	TRBV9	TRBJ2-7	CASSVEPERGEQYF	TGTGCCAGCAGCGTAGAACCCGAAAGGGGCGAGCAGTACTTC
NA	13	TRBD1	TRBV5-1	TRBJ1-3	CASSTDRVDTIYF	TGCGCCAGCAGCACCGACAGGGTTGACACCATATATTTT
NA	13	NA	TRBV4-3	TRBJ1-6	CASSQGGVSPLHF	TGCGCCAGCAGCCAAGGGGGGGTATCACCCCTCCACTTT
NA	15	TRBD1	TRBV7-9	TRBJ2-7	CASSLFGQGTYEQYF	TGTGCCAGCAGCTTATTCGGACAGGGGACCTACGAGCAGTACTTC
few	13	NA	TRBV25-1	TRBJ1-3	CASSDSSGNTIYF	TGTGCCAGCAGTGACAGCTCTGGAAACACCATATATTTT
NA	14	TRBD2	TRBV18	TRBJ2-1	CASSPREGSNEQFF	TGTGCCAGCTCACCGCGGGAGGGCTCCAATGAGCAGTTCTTC
NA	15	NA	TRBV4-1	TRBJ2-7	CASSQVGTPLYEQYF	TGCGCCAGCAGCCAAGTCGGGACACCACTCTACGAGCAGTACTTC
NA	14	NA	TRBV5-1	TRBJ1-1	CASSPQGWDTEAFF	TGCGCCAGCAGCCCTCAAGGGTGGGACACTGAAGCTTTCTTT
NA	14	NA	TRBV7-7	TRBJ2-3	CASSPGSSTDTQYF	TGTGCCAGCAGCCCGGGATCTAGCACAGATACGCAGTATTTT
NA	18	NA	TRBV4-3	TRBJ1-6	CASSQDNFETGLGSPLHF	TGCGCCAGCAGCCAAGATAATTTTGAGACAGGTCTGGGTTCACCCCTCCACTTT
NA	13	TRBD1	TRBV4-3	TRBJ1-2	CASSQGDRAGYTF	TGCGCCAGCAGCCAAGGGGACAGGGCTGGCTACACCTTC
NA	12	NA	TRBV28	TRBJ2-5	CASGHYRDQPNF	TGTGCCAGCGGGCACTACCGGGACCAACCAAACTTC
NA	15	NA	TRBV18	TRBJ1-5	CASSPFQGSNQPQHF	TGTGCCAGCTCACCCTTCCAGGGCAGCAATCAGCCCCAGCATTTT
NA	13	NA	TRBV7-2	TRBJ1-5	CASSSAPSRPQHF	TGTGCCAGCAGCTCTGCGCCTTCTAGGCCCCAGCATTTT
NA	15	TRBD2	TRBV19	TRBJ2-2	CASNPSGANTGELFF	TGTGCCAGTAATCCTAGCGGGGCGAACACCGGGGAGCTGTTTTTT
NA	15	NA	TRBV2	TRBJ2-1	CASIPSEGTYNEQFF	TGTGCCAGCATCCCTTCGGAAGGGACCTACAATGAGCAGTTCTTC
NA	18	TRBD2	TRBV7-2	TRBJ2-3	CASSLAGGSGGTGGTQYF	TGTGCCAGCAGCTTAGCCGGTGGTAGCGGGGGGACCGGGGGTACGCAGTATTTT
NA	14	NA	TRBV7-2	TRBJ2-3	CASSLVPETDTQYF	TGTGCCAGCAGCTTAGTCCCGGAAACAGATACGCAGTATTTT
NA	13	TRBD1	TRBV6-4	TRBJ2-1	CASSQGANNEQFF	TGTGCCAGCAGTCAGGGGGCTAACAATGAGCAGTTCTTC